These T cell receptor beta chains were read from a single sample in a study of identical twins. TCRdb re-derived calls from the 5' RACE reads in MiXCR, one entry per CDR3 protein. The sample contains 350,000 to 600,000 distinct CDR3 sequences, 14% of which appear only once. These data also formed part of another study, on yellow fever vaccine responses in identical twins.

What was sequenced was CD4+ T cells sorted from blood. The receptors here all came from a woman younger than 30 in good health. CDR3s leave out the opening cysteine and the closing phenylalanine or tryptophan. A row's size may be missing; if present it is once, few, many or a size class.

length | size | V | CDR3
13 | . | TRBV10-1 | ASSMGRMNTGELF
15 | . | TRBV6-2/TRBV6-3 | ASNVQGGRANTGELF
12 | . | TRBV2 | ASRQGIGGDTQY
14 | few | TRBV10-3 | AISSDGRGQGDTQY
13 | . | TRBV19 | ASSGQVNYNSPLH
9 | . | TRBV6-5 | ASSLGVKQY
13 | . | TRBV12-3/TRBV12-4 | ASCGGSVAGNEQF
14 | . | TRBV29-1 | SVGALGAFDTGELF
13 | . | TRBV7-3 | ASSLRAGPYNEQF
9 | . | TRBV29-1 | SAPGRGEQF
12 | few | TRBV6-1 | ASSLAGGHYEQY
11 | once | TRBV10-1 | ASSESGTGELF
11 | . | TRBV10-3 | AILAVNTGELF
11 | . | TRBV6-1 | ASRRSGGNEQF
11 | . | TRBV6-6 | ASSETVSYEQY
12 | few | TRBV24-1 | ATSARGRFNEQY
13 | few | TRBV2 | ASSPATGSSYEQY
12 | . | TRBV7-9 | ASSPGRNTDTQY
15 | few | TRBV5-5 | ASSWETSGRALDEQF
12 | few | TRBV29-1 | SVRTGRSNQPQH
12 | few | TRBV20-1 | SVPSWTSTDTQY
15 | few | TRBV6-5 | ASSYFADRGQGYEQY
11 | few | TRBV6-1 | ASRFPGEAPLH
11 | . | TRBV29-1 | SVLGGPGQPQH
14 | few | TRBV5-8 | ASRPAGIGTKNIQY
12 | many | TRBV25-1 | ASSRQGARNEQF
14 | . | TRBV4-1 | ASSQVPGTMNTEAF
12 | few | TRBV20-1 | SAITGTPYNEQF
12 | many | TRBV12-3/TRBV12-4 | ASSFGQGTDTQY
12 | . | TRBV11-2 | ASSPQGAFVEQY
14 | . | TRBV7-3 | ASSFRTPAGTDTQY
11 | few | TRBV7-2 | ASSLAILYGYT
14 | . | TRBV4-2 | ASSRIRGSGFDEQF
12 | few | TRBV6-5 | ASSYSDGTGELF
12 | . | TRBV5-4 | ASSTGPDYNEQF
13 | many | TRBV12-3/TRBV12-4 | ASSGHGTVNTEAF